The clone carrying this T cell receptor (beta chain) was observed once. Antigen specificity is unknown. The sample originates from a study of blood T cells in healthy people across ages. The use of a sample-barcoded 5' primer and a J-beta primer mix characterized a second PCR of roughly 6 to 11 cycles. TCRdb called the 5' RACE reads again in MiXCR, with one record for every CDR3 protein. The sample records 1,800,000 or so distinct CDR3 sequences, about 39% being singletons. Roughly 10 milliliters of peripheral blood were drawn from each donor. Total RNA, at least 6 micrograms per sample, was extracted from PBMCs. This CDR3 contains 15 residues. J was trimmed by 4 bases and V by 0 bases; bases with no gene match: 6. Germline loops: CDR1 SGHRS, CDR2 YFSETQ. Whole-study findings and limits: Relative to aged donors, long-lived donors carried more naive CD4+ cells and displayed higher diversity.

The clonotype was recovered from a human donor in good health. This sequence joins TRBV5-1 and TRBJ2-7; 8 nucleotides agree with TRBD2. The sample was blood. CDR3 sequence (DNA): TGCGCCAGCAGCTTGGGAACTAGCGGTTATTACGAGCAGTACTTC. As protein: CASSLGTSGYYEQYF. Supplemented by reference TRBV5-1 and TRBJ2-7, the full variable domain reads KAGVTQTPRYLIKTRGQQVTLSCSPISGHRSVSWYQQTPGQGLQFLFEYFSETQRNKGNFPGRFSGRQFSNSRSEMNVSTLELGDSALYLCASSLGTSGYYEQYFGPGTRLTVT.